One sample yielded the 27 T cell receptor beta chains listed below, sequenced in a study of shared clonotypes between healthy human individuals. Data came from immunoSEQ multiplex PCR; TCRdb stores just in-frame clones and leaves some out. The sample lists over a million clones, around 98% occurring once. The sample was naive CD4+ T cells sorted from blood. Specified subset: CD45RA+ positively selected. The receptors were sampled from a man younger than 45 in good health.

Notes on this clone: Other DNA sequences in this specimen translate into the identical CDR3. The rearrangement joins TRBV7-9 to TRBJ2-7, with unresolved D. The CDR3 loop spans 14 amino acids. The V end was cut by 1 base, the J end by 0 bases, with 7 bases between. Germline assignment: CDR1 SEHNR and CDR2 FQNEAQ (reference sequence). CDR3 nucleotide sequence: TGTGCCAGCAGCTTAGGCGGAAACTCCTACGAGCAGTACTTC. Its translation: CASSLGGNSYEQYF. The full variable domain, its missing parts supplied by reference TRBV7-9 and TRBJ2-7, is DTGVSQNPRHKITKRGQNVTFRCDPISEHNRLYWYRQTLGQGPEFLTYFQNEAQLEKSRLLSDRFSAERPKGSFSTLEIQRTEQGDSAMYLCASSLGGNSYEQYFGPGTRLTVT.

The chain joins TRBV5-6 to TRBJ2-7; TRBD1 matches 9 bases. The CDR3 is made up of 15 amino acids. Germline V lookup: CDR1 SGHDT, CDR2 YYEEEE. With V trimmed by 4 bases and J by 5 bases, 10 bases remained unmatched. CDR3 in amino acids: CASSNRGQGVNEQYF. For the CDR3, the DNA is TGTGCCAGCAGCAACCGGGGACAGGGCGTCAACGAGCAGTACTTC.

V and J are TRBV19 and TRBJ2-5; perhaps TRBD2 as D (5 bases). Germline CDR1 LNHDA, CDR2 SQIVND (reference sequence). V gave up 0 bases and J gave up 5 bases, with 10 bases separating them. The CDR3 length is 14 residues. This chain's CDR3 is CASSIDLGVETQYF. For the CDR3, the DNA is TGTGCCAGTAGTATAGATCTGGGAGTGGAGACCCAGTACTTC.

The V call is TRBV5-1, the J call TRBJ2-1, with D uncertain. Germline V CDR1 and CDR2: SGHRS, YFSETQ. This CDR3 region has 15 residues. Trimming removed 4 bases at V and 0 bases at J, with 11 bases between. The CDR3 sequence is CASSQLQSSYNEQFF. Written as DNA, the CDR3 is TGCGCCAGCAGCCAGCTCCAGAGCTCCTACAATGAGCAGTTCTTC.

The gene calls are TRBV28 and TRBJ1-3; 7 nucleotides align to TRBD1. Trimming cost V 7 bases and J 2 bases; bases outside gene matches: 8. Germline-derived CDR1 and CDR2 are MDHEN and SYDVKM. The CDR3 extends over 15 amino acids. CDR3 sequence: CASTLPQGAGNTIYF. CDR3 DNA: TGTGCCAGCACCCTACCCCAGGGGGCTGGAAACACCATATATTTT.

The count of this clone is one. J is TRBJ2-7 and V is TRBV11-2; the D gene is possibly TRBD1 (5 bases). The CDR3 extends over 14 amino acids. CDR1 and CDR2 from the germline V gene are SGHAT and FQNNGV. V lost 1 base and J lost 2, with 9 bases in between. As DNA, the CDR3 is TGTGCCAGCAGCTTAGGACAGCCGCCCTACGAGCAGTACTTC. Its translation is CASSLGQPPYEQYF.

The rearrangement links TRBV6-4 to TRBJ2-5; 10 nucleotides line up with TRBD2. The CDR3 length is 13 residues. Germline CDR1 and CDR2: MRHNA and SNTAGT. The trim removed 4 bases at V and 5 bases at J, leaving 1 base unmatched. The CDR3 DNA reads TGTGCCAGCAGTGGACTAGCGGGCGAGACCCAGTACTTC. It yields the protein CASSGLAGETQYF.

This clone was seen just once. The chain combines TRBV2 with TRBJ2-2, with D unresolved. Germline CDR1 is SNHLY and CDR2 is FYNNEI. The CDR3 consists of 14 residues. The V and J ends lost 8 bases and 1 base respectively, with 11 bases between them. The CDR3 region is CASLGQWNTGELFF. The CDR3 coding sequence is TGTGCCAGCCTTGGCCAGTGGAACACCGGGGAGCTGTTTTTT.

V usage is TRBV18 and J usage is TRBJ1-3; D not certain. Trimming shortened V by 5 bases and J by 4 bases, and 6 bases separated the two germline ends. The CDR3 sequence is 12 residues long. In germline, CDR1 is KGHSH, CDR2 LQKENI. The CDR3 protein is CASSTGGNTIYF. The CDR3 bases are TGTGCCAGCTCAACGGGCGGAAACACCATATATTTT.

On this clone: Different DNA sequences within this sample yield the same CDR3. The chain joins TRBV7-2 to TRBJ1-2; D uncertain. The CDR3 contains 13 residues. Trimming took off 3 bases at V and 2 bases at J, with 7 bases between the two ends. Looked up from germline, CDR1 is SGHTA and CDR2 is FQGNSA. CDR3 bases: TGTGCCAGCAGCTTCGACCGAAACTATGGCTACACCTTC. Its protein product is CASSFDRNYGYTF.

The V gene is TRBV9, the J gene TRBJ2-5; D tentatively reads TRBD1 or TRBD2 (5 bases each). The V gene's germline CDR1 is SGDLS and CDR2 YYNGEE. The length of the CDR3 is 13 residues. V was clipped by 4 bases and J by 7 bases, with 14 bases between them. The CDR3 protein is CASSPTTGGTQYF. Written as DNA, the CDR3 is TGTGCCAGCAGCCCAACAACTGGGGGGACCCAGTACTTC.

CDR3 in amino acids: CASSLSQSHLTF. Here the CDR3 DNA reads TGTGCCAGCAGTTTATCGCAGTCCCATCTCACCTTC. This chain connects TRBV27 to TRBJ1-2; D not resolved. The CDR3 runs to 12 residues. CDR1 is MNHEY, CDR2 SMNVEV, per germline (reference sequence). The germline V and J ends were trimmed by 0 bases and 13 bases, with 12 bases remaining between them.

The rearrangement links TRBV11-2 to TRBJ1-1, with D unresolved. This CDR3 is built from 15 residues. Germline values: CDR1 SGHAT, CDR2 FQNNGV. The V end lost 3 bases, the J end lost 0 bases, and 11 bases lay between the germline ends. Here the CDR3 reads CASSFYAELNTEAFF. The CDR3 bases are TGTGCCAGCAGCTTTTATGCAGAGTTGAACACTGAAGCTTTCTTT.

This rearrangement joins TRBV6-1 to TRBJ1-5, with D unresolved. CDR1 is MNHNS, CDR2 SASEGT, per germline. The CDR3 runs 11 residues. The V and J ends lost 5 bases and 5 bases respectively, with 4 bases between them. CDR3 residues: CASSRDQPQHF. DNA for the CDR3: TGTGCCAGCAGTAGGGATCAGCCCCAGCATTTT.

V usage is TRBV15 and J usage is TRBJ2-1; D gene ambiguous. Germline CDR1 is LNHNV and CDR2 is YYDKDF (reference sequence). There are 13 residues in the CDR3. V lost 4 bases and J 5 bases, leaving 9 bases between the germline ends. In DNA, the CDR3 is TGTGCCACCAGCACCCCTAGGGACAATGAGCAGTTCTTC. Translation gives CATSTPRDNEQFF.

This clone has only one observation. This chain links TRBV2 with TRBJ2-5; D gene unclear. The CDR3 totals 13 residues. Germline V gene data show CDR1 as SNHLY and CDR2 as FYNNEI. Trimming stripped 4 bases from V and 1 base from J, with 7 bases between. The CDR3 nucleotides read TGTGCCAGCAGTGCTGCCGTCCAAGAGACCCAGTACTTC. It codes for CASSAAVQETQYF.

About this clone: The same CDR3 can be traced to other DNA sequences in this sample. The V and J genes are TRBV28 and TRBJ2-1; D is possibly TRBD1 (5 bases). This CDR3 has 14 residues. The V gene lost 2 bases and the J gene lost 0 bases, with 5 bases spanning the gap. Per the germline V gene, CDR1 is MDHEN and CDR2 is SYDVKM. Written as DNA, the CDR3 is TGTGCCAGCAGTTTACAGGGCTCCTACAATGAGCAGTTCTTC. Translating it yields CASSLQGSYNEQFF. Supplemented by reference TRBV28 and TRBJ2-1, the full variable domain reads DVKVTQSSRYLVKRTGEKVFLECVQDMDHENMFWYRQDPGLGLRLIYFSYDVKMKEKGDIPEGYSVSREKKERFSLILESASTNQTSMYLCASSLQGSYNEQFFGPGTRLTVL.

The rearrangement uses TRBV4-2 and TRBJ2-2; D remains ambiguous. The CDR3 contains 15 residues. CDR1 LGHNA and CDR2 YNFKEQ come from the germline V gene. The germline V and J ends were trimmed by 0 bases and 7 bases, with 12 bases remaining between them. The CDR3 protein is CASSQDPRLVGELFF. Here the CDR3 DNA reads TGTGCCAGCAGCCAAGATCCCAGACTTGTCGGGGAGCTGTTTTTT.

This chain uses TRBV6-1 with TRBJ1-4; D is undetermined. CDR1 is MNHNS and CDR2 is SASEGT in the germline V gene. The CDR3 has 17 amino acids. V lost 0 bases and J 4 bases, leaving 15 bases between the germline ends. The CDR3 DNA is TGTGCCAGCAGTGAAGCCCGTCACTCGGGCAATAATGAAAAACTGTTTTTT. This gives the protein CASSEARHSGNNEKLFF.

CDR3 in DNA: TGTGCCAGTAGGGCAGGGGGGTTTCGGCCCCAGCATTTT. Residues: CASRAGGFRPQHF. V is TRBV19 and J is TRBJ1-5, with TRBD1 matching over 7 bases. V trimming: 6 bases; J trimming: 9 bases; junction bases outside the gene matches: 8. The CDR3 sequence is 13 residues long. The germline CDR1 and CDR2 sequences are LNHDA and SQIVND (reference sequence). Filled out from reference TRBV19 and TRBJ1-5, the complete variable domain reads DGGITQSPKYLFRKEGQNVTLSCEQNLNHDAMYWYRQDPGQGLRLIYYSQIVNDFQKGDIAEGYSVSREKKESFPLTVTSAQKNPTAFYLCASRAGGFRPQHFGDGTRLSIL.

Worth noting for this clone: This CDR3 is also generated by other DNA sequences in the sample. V gene TRBV9 combines with J gene TRBJ2-3, with a weak D call TRBD2 (7 bases). The CDR3 runs 16 residues. Germline V gene data show CDR1 as SGDLS and CDR2 as YYNGEE. The germline V and J ends were trimmed by 0 bases and 0 bases, with 11 bases remaining between them. The CDR3 DNA reads as TGTGCCAGCAGCGTAGTCGGGGGGCCGAGCACAGATACGCAGTATTTT. Encoded protein: CASSVVGGPSTDTQYF.

The rearrangement joins TRBV9 to TRBJ2-2; D is uncertain. CDR1 is SGDLS, CDR2 YYNGEE, per germline. The V end was cut by 2 bases, the J end by 8 bases, with 13 bases between. The CDR3 is made up of 14 amino acids. The CDR3: CASSVLLSQGELFF. The CDR3 DNA reads as TGTGCCAGCAGCGTCTTACTATCGCAAGGGGAGCTGTTTTTT.

The CDR3 region has the DNA TGTGCCAGCGGAAAACTAGCGGAAGACTACGAGCAGTACTTC. Amino acids: CASGKLAEDYEQYF. V and J are TRBV7-9 and TRBJ2-7; 8 bases map to TRBD2. V lost 8 bases and J lost 3; bases outside the gene matches: 9. Germline V gene data show CDR1 as SEHNR and CDR2 as FQNEAQ (reference sequence). CDR3 length: 14 residues. Based on the CDR3 plus reference TRBV7-9 and TRBJ2-7, the full variable domain is DTGVSQNPRHKITKRGQNVTFRCDPISEHNRLYWYRQTLGQGPEFLTYFQNEAQLEKSRLLSDRFSAERPKGSFSTLEIQRTEQGDSAMYLCASGKLAEDYEQYFGPGTRLTVT.

Written as DNA, the CDR3 is TGTGCCAGCAGCTTAGGACTAAAAGCCTACAATGAGCAGTTCTTC. Amino acid sequence: CASSLGLKAYNEQFF. The J gene is TRBJ2-1, the V gene TRBV7-9; TRBD2 might be the D (5 bases). CDR1 and CDR2 (germline): SEHNR, FQNEAQ (reference sequence). CDR3 length: 15 amino acids. The ends were cut back, 1 base at V and 2 bases at J, with 9 bases in the middle.

This clone has a single count. V usage is TRBV30 and J usage is TRBJ2-2, with 8 bases aligning to TRBD1. Trimming took 3 bases from V and 7 from J; bases not matched to a gene: 10. This CDR3 spans 15 amino acids. CDR1 and CDR2 (germline): GTSNPN, SVGIG (reference sequence). CDR3: CAWSAYRGFGGELFF. In nucleotides, the CDR3 is TGTGCCTGGAGCGCTTACAGGGGGTTCGGCGGGGAGCTGTTTTTT. The entire variable domain, with the rest obtained from reference TRBV30 and TRBJ2-2, is as follows: SQTIHQWPATLVQPVGSPLSLECTVEGTSNPNLYWYRQAAGRGLQLLFYSVGIGQISSEVPQNLSASRPQDRQFILSSKKLLLSDSGFYLCAWSAYRGFGGELFFGEGSRLTVL.

The chain employs TRBV2 and TRBJ1-5, with D maybe TRBD1 (6 bases). The CDR3 spans 16 residues. V lost 4 bases and J 3 bases, leaving 16 bases between the germline ends. CDR1 is SNHLY and CDR2 is FYNNEI in the germline V gene. The CDR3 protein is CASSARAGALNQPQHF. In DNA, the CDR3 is TGTGCCAGCAGTGCACGGGCAGGGGCCCTCAATCAGCCCCAGCATTTT.

The CDR3 coding sequence is TGTGCCAGCAGCTACGGGAGGGCCGGAGCCAAAAACATTCAGTACTTC. This translates into CASSYGRAGAKNIQYF. This sequence joins TRBV5-6 and TRBJ2-4, with 8 bases aligning to TRBD2. The CDR3 is 16 residues long. Germline-derived CDR1 and CDR2 are SGHDT and YYEEEE. V lost 3 bases to trimming and J lost 0 bases; unmatched junction nucleotides: 5.